This T cell receptor beta chain was retrieved from a study of T cells in Graves' hyperthyroidism and ophthalmopathy. General observations from the study: Most thyroid clonotypes expanded above 0.001 were also detected in blood.

There were TCR beta CDR3 regions amplified from RNA transcripts. First-round RT-PCR with HTBI primers amplified the TCR CDR3 region. MiXCR, run by TCRdb on the multiplex PCR reads, gives a single entry per CDR3 protein. The sample lists about 640,000 distinct CDR3 sequences; approximately 15% were seen once. This clonotype was seen at least ten times. The antigen is unknown. Patients with ophthalmopathy all had a Clinical Activity Score of at least 3, a NOSPECS grade of at least 4 and duration under 3 months. Uncontrolled infection, other autoimmune disease, pregnancy or lactation excluded patients. Sequencing was carried out using blood. The receptor's source is a woman in her fifties or sixties with Graves' ophthalmopathy.

DNA of the CDR3: TGTGCCAGCAGTATCAGACAGAACGCGAACACCGGGGAGCTGTTTTTT. This encodes CASSIRQNANTGELFF. The chain links TRBV28 to TRBJ2-2; a possible D gene is TRBD1 (5 bases). V was clipped by 5 bases and J by 0 bases, with 13 bases between them. This CDR3 is built from 16 residues. Per the germline V gene, CDR1 is MDHEN and CDR2 is SYDVKM.